This T cell receptor beta chain was sequenced for a study of blood T cell repertoires in COVID-19. Germline CDR1 and CDR2: SNHLY and FYNNEI. J was trimmed by 2 bases and V by 0 bases; bases with no gene match: 0. The CDR3 loop spans 15 amino acids. Original handling: Nucleated cell counts were estimated from reference gene primer amplification. TCRdb's table, derived via immunoSEQ multiplex PCR, lists solely in-frame clones and lacks some. Clone size and V and J calls were adopted from that table, with D and trimming inferred from the DNA. Of 200,000 to 300,000 clones listed, around 87% are singletons.

The TCR sequence derives from a woman aged 45-65 years with acute or convalescent COVID-19. The sample comprised peripheral blood. The chain carries TRBV2 and TRBJ1-5; TRBD1 matches 8 bases. The CDR3 sequence: CASSEATGGNQPQHF. Written as DNA, the CDR3 is TGTGCCAGCAGTGAAGCGACAGGGGGCAATCAGCCCCAGCATTTT.